This TCR beta chain was observed in a study of cytomegalovirus exposure and HLA in healthy donors. Study-wide findings and caveats: Both high specificity and high sensitivity reportedly marked the classifier's diagnosis of cytomegalovirus status. Upon later analysis, TCR association rates were observed to vary by HLA locus, being highest for DRB1 and lowest for HLA-C.

Primers for the PCR totalled 60 Vbeta and 13 Jbeta. The assay was immunoSEQ multiplex PCR, and TCRdb's table has in-frame clones only and misses some. This table has around 150,000 clones, about four fifths appearing once. Worth noting for this clone: As yet, its antigen is unknown.

The length of the CDR3 is 15 residues. V was clipped by 5 bases and J by 1 base; unmatched bases: 5. Per germline, CDR1 LNHDA and CDR2 SQIVND (reference sequence). This receptor was obtained from a man between 40 and 49 years old in good health and CMV-seropositive. This rearrangement joins TRBV19 to TRBJ2-7; 10 nucleotides align to TRBD1. The sequenced sample consisted of PBMCs. The CDR3 region is CASSYDRGLSYEQYF. In DNA, the CDR3 is TGTGCCAGTAGTTACGACAGGGGGCTGTCCTACGAGCAGTACTTC.